Sequencing of this T cell receptor beta chain was carried out in a study of blood T cells in healthy people across ages. Overall study results and limits: Considered underestimates were the diversity estimates obtained from one million T cells.

Remarks on this clonotype: Its specificity is not known.

The V gene lost 2 bases and the J gene lost 2 bases, with 9 bases spanning the gap. Germline V gene data show CDR1 as SGHVS and CDR2 as FNYEAQ. This CDR3 contains 14 residues. A second roughly 6 to 12 cycle PCR used barcoded and J-beta primers. Tagging of each cDNA molecule was performed by a template-switch adaptor with 12 random nucleotides. TCRdb itself ran the 5' RACE reads through MiXCR, one entry per CDR3 protein. The sample consists of about 1.5 million distinct CDR3 sequences, approximately 43% of them appearing once. The sample comprised blood. The genes are TRBV7-6 and TRBJ1-1; no firm D call. The source is a woman between 18 and 29 years old in good health. The CDR3 DNA follows: TGTGCCAGCAGCTTAAGCGGGGAAAACACTGAAGCTTTCTTT. It translates to CASSLSGENTEAFF.